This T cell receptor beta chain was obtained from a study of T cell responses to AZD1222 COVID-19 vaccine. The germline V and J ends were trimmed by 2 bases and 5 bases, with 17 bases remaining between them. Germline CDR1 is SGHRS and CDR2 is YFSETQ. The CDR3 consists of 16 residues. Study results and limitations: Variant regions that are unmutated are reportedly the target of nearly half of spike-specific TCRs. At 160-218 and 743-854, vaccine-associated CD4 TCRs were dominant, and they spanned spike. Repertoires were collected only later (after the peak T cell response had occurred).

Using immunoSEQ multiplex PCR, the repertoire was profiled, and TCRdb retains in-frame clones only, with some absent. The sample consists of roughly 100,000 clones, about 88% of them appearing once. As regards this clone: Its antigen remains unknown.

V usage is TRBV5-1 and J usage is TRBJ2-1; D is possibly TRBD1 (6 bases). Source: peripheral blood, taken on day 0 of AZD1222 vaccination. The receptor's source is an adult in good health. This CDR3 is CASSLDRPTPDNEQFF. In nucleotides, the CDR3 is TGCGCCAGCAGCTTAGACAGGCCCACTCCCGACAATGAGCAGTTCTTC.